The 23 T cell receptor beta chains reported below all come from one sample, sequenced in a study. Data came from immunoSEQ multiplex PCR; TCRdb stores just in-frame clones and leaves some out. This sample has under 90,000 clones, with around 93% found just once. The sequencing input was PBMCs. These receptors were obtained from a man in his forties or fifties with rheumatoid arthritis.

J is TRBJ2-1 and V is TRBV5-6; D call uncertain. The length of the CDR3 is 14 residues. Trimming cost V 0 bases and J 4 bases, with 8 bases left between them. CDR1 and CDR2 from the germline V gene are SGHDT and YYEEEE. CDR3 residues: CASSLDSGYNEQFF. As DNA, the CDR3 is TGTGCCAGCAGCTTGGACTCCGGGTACAATGAGCAGTTCTTC.

V gene TRBV25-1 combines with J gene TRBJ2-3, with D perhaps matching TRBD1 (6 bases). Trimming shortened V by 8 bases and J by 0 bases, and 12 bases separated the two germline ends. CDR1 is MGHDK and CDR2 is SYGVNS in the germline V gene. The CDR3 is 14 amino acids. CDR3 residues: CASRGTRSTDTQYF. The CDR3 DNA follows: TGTGCCAGCCGAGGGACACGCAGCACAGATACGCAGTATTTT.

V usage is TRBV7-3 and J usage is TRBJ2-3; unclear D gene. The CDR3 spans 14 residues. Germline V CDR1 and CDR2: SGHTA, FQGTGA. V was pared by 3 bases and J by 1 base, with 8 bases between. The CDR3, as DNA: TGTGCCAGCAGCTTTGGCCGACGCACAGATACGCAGTATTTT. Protein sequence: CASSFGRRTDTQYF. The full variable domain, in which reference TRBV7-3 and TRBJ2-3 provide the parts outside the CDR3, is GAGVSQTPSNKVTEKGKYVELRCDPISGHTALYWYRQSLGQGPEFLIYFQGTGAADDSGLPNDRFFAVRPEGSVSTLKIQRTERGDSAVYLCASSFGRRTDTQYFGPGTRLTVL.

The V gene is TRBV10-3, the J gene TRBJ2-4, with 10 bases matching TRBD1. The CDR3 covers 15 residues. V lost 2 bases to trimming and J lost 7 bases; unmatched junction nucleotides: 5. Germline CDR1 is ENHRY and CDR2 is SYGVKD. The CDR3 nucleotides are TGTGCCATCAGTGAGACCGGACAGGGGGGGAACATTCAGTACTTC. Amino acids: CAISETGQGGNIQYF.

The chain couples TRBV14 to TRBJ2-7; 8 bases agree with TRBD1. The CDR3 totals 15 residues. Germline V gene data show CDR1 as SGHDN and CDR2 as FVKESK. J gave up 2 bases and V 4 bases, and 7 bases lay outside the gene matches. The chain's CDR3 is CASSPQDRAPYEQYF. CDR3 nucleotide sequence: TGTGCCAGCAGCCCTCAGGACAGGGCCCCCTACGAGCAGTACTTC.

The chain employs TRBV7-2 and TRBJ1-2; D is undetermined. The CDR3 is made up of 14 amino acids. Trimming left V 0 bases short and J 2 bases short, with 7 bases between. Germline V lookup: CDR1 SGHTA, CDR2 FQGNSA. The CDR3 DNA is TGTGCCAGCAGCTTAGCGCACGGGAACTATGGCTACACCTTC. This codes for CASSLAHGNYGYTF. The variable domain in full, with the rest retrieved from reference TRBV7-2 and TRBJ1-2, is GAGVSQSPSNKVTEKGKDVELRCDPISGHTALYWYRQSLGQGLEFLIYFQGNSAPDKSGLPSDRFSAERTGGSVSTLTIQRTQQEDSAVYLCASSLAHGNYGYTFGSGTRLTVV.

The genes are TRBV30 and TRBJ2-1; TRBD2 matches 12 bases. With 1 base clipped from V and 8 bases from J, the junction kept 9 bases outside the gene matches. The CDR3 runs 16 residues. CDR1 is GTSNPN, CDR2 SVGIG, per germline (reference sequence). CDR3 sequence (DNA): TGTGCCTGGAGTGGATTGGGACTAGCGGGTGTCGATGAGCAGTTCTTC. Its protein is CAWSGLGLAGVDEQFF. Combining the CDR3 with reference TRBV30 and TRBJ2-1 gives the whole variable domain SQTIHQWPATLVQPVGSPLSLECTVEGTSNPNLYWYRQAAGRGLQLLFYSVGIGQISSEVPQNLSASRPQDRQFILSSKKLLLSDSGFYLCAWSGLGLAGVDEQFFGPGTRLTVL.

The table lists this clone with a count of one. CDR3 residues: CASSIVAGTSGNTIYF. The DNA for the CDR3 is TGTGCCAGTAGTATAGTGGCAGGCACCTCTGGAAACACCATATATTTT. The chain is built from TRBV19 and TRBJ1-3; D unclear. The CDR3 contains 16 residues. The V gene's germline CDR1 is LNHDA and CDR2 SQIVND (reference sequence). V lost 1 base and J 0 bases, leaving 10 bases between the germline ends.

This chain connects TRBV13 to TRBJ2-1; D call uncertain. Germline CDR1 reads PRHDT; CDR2 reads FYEKMQ (reference sequence). This CDR3 has 13 residues. The V and J ends lost 3 bases and 4 bases respectively, with 7 bases between them. Here the CDR3 DNA reads TGTGCCAGCAGCTTCCTGATGTACAATGAGCAGTTCTTC. Protein sequence: CASSFLMYNEQFF.

This clone came up once. V and J are TRBV5-1 and TRBJ2-5; no definite D call. The CDR3 length is 14 residues. In germline, CDR1 is SGHRS, CDR2 YFSETQ. V lost 0 bases and J 5 bases, leaving 11 bases between the germline ends. For the CDR3, the DNA is TGCGCCAGCAGCTTGGCCTATGGGTTTGAGACCCAGTACTTC. As protein: CASSLAYGFETQYF.

This clone was seen a single time. The CDR3 loop is CASSGQGRSTEAFF. CDR3 bases: TGTGCCAGCTCAGGACAGGGTCGGAGCACTGAAGCTTTCTTT. V usage is TRBV18 and J usage is TRBJ1-1; 8 bases line up with TRBD1. CDR1 is KGHSH and CDR2 is LQKENI in the germline V gene. With V trimmed by 5 bases and J by 4 bases, 6 bases remained unmatched. The CDR3 consists of 14 residues.

V usage is TRBV6-5 and J usage is TRBJ2-7, with D tentatively TRBD1 or TRBD2 (5 bases each). Germline CDR1 MNHEY, CDR2 SVGAGI. V was shortened by 4 bases and J by 6 bases, with 16 bases between the two germline ends. This CDR3 comprises 14 residues. The CDR3 sequence is CASSWGRIYGEQYF. DNA for the CDR3: TGTGCCAGCAGTTGGGGACGGATTTATGGCGAGCAGTACTTC.

Note on this clone: At the DNA level, this CDR3 is encoded by other sequences in the same sample as well. The rearrangement uses TRBV18 and TRBJ2-5; D is perhaps TRBD2 (5 bases). Trimming cost V 2 bases and J 2 bases, with 9 bases left between them. Germline assignment: CDR1 KGHSH and CDR2 LQKENI. This CDR3 contains 14 residues. In DNA form, the CDR3 reads TGTGCCAGCTCACCAGGCAGGAGGCAAGAGACCCAGTACTTC. Translated, it gives CASSPGRRQETQYF.

Only a few counts were recorded for this clone. The CDR3 DNA reads TGTGCCAGCAGTTTACTGTTGGGGACTAGCGGGAGCAATGAGCAGTTCTTC. Its protein product is CASSLLLGTSGSNEQFF. The gene calls are TRBV27 and TRBJ2-1; 14 positions match TRBD2. The germline CDR1 and CDR2 sequences are MNHEY and SMNVEV (reference sequence). The CDR3 totals 17 residues. V was pared by 2 bases and J by 6 bases, with 6 bases of the junction left unmatched.

This chain links TRBV10-3 with TRBJ2-1; D is possibly TRBD2 (5 bases). Trimming took 11 bases from V and 7 from J, leaving 9 bases between them. There are 10 residues in the CDR3. Germline V gene sequence: CDR1 ENHRY, CDR2 SYGVKD. The CDR3 DNA reads TGTGCCTCCGGCGGGAATGAGCAGTTCTTC. This translates into CASGGNEQFF.

The table lists this clone with a count of one. The gene calls are TRBV2 and TRBJ1-1; D uncertain. Trimming stripped 1 base from V and 6 bases from J, with 6 bases between. The CDR3 has 12 residues. Germline CDR1 reads SNHLY; CDR2 reads FYNNEI. The CDR3 region has the DNA TGTGCCAGCAGTGAAGATTTTCCTGAAGCTTTCTTT. This gives the protein CASSEDFPEAFF.

V is TRBV7-9 and J is TRBJ2-3; tentatively, D is TRBD1 or TRBD2 (5 bases each). The CDR3 has 16 amino acids. Germline CDR1 and CDR2: SEHNR and FQNEAQ (reference sequence). V lost 5 bases and J 0 bases, leaving 15 bases between the germline ends. The CDR3 DNA reads as TGTGCCAGCAGCCGGGGCGACTGGTCTAGCACAGATACGCAGTATTTT. Translated, it gives CASSRGDWSSTDTQYF. Combining the CDR3 with reference TRBV7-9 and TRBJ2-3 gives the whole variable domain DTGVSQNPRHKITKRGQNVTFRCDPISEHNRLYWYRQTLGQGPEFLTYFQNEAQLEKSRLLSDRFSAERPKGSFSTLEIQRTEQGDSAMYLCASSRGDWSSTDTQYFGPGTRLTVL.

The V gene is TRBV4-1, the J gene TRBJ2-1; 10 nucleotides match TRBD1. With 1 base clipped from V and 7 bases from J, the junction kept 10 bases outside the gene matches. The CDR3 totals 17 residues. CDR1 MGHRA and CDR2 YSYEKL come from the germline V gene. As DNA, the CDR3 is TGCGCCAGCAGCCAAGCCGCCCGACAGGGGGCCTTGAATGAGCAGTTCTTC. Encoded protein: CASSQAARQGALNEQFF.

This clone appeared a few times. The chain joins TRBV3-1 (or the pseudogene TRBV3-2) to TRBJ1-2; 9 nucleotides agree with TRBD1. V was pared by 4 bases and J by 11 bases, with 8 bases of the junction left unmatched. CDR3 length: 13 residues. Germline values: CDR1 LGHDT, CDR2 YNNKEL (reference sequence). In nucleotides, the CDR3 is TGTGCCAGCAGCCCCCGGACAGGGGAGTCGTACACCTTC. This codes for CASSPRTGESYTF.

In its sample, this clone was seen a few times. J is TRBJ2-3 and V is TRBV6-6, with 7 bases fitting TRBD2. The CDR3 consists of 15 residues. The ends lost 6 bases at V and 0 bases at J; junction bases unmatched: 6. Germline CDR1 MNHNY, CDR2 SVGAGI (reference sequence). The CDR3 reads CASRSRETSTDTQYF. CDR3 DNA sequence: TGTGCCAGCAGATCGCGGGAGACTAGCACAGATACGCAGTATTTT.

V and J are TRBV7-2 and TRBJ2-1; no firm D call. CDR3 length equals 14 residues. Trimming cost V 3 bases and J 5 bases, with 11 bases left between them. Per the germline V gene, CDR1 is SGHTA and CDR2 is FQGNSA. The CDR3 sequence is CASSFGGLDNEQFF. DNA of the CDR3: TGTGCCAGCAGCTTCGGCGGATTGGACAATGAGCAGTTCTTC. The entire variable domain, with the rest obtained from reference TRBV7-2 and TRBJ2-1, is as follows: GAGVSQSPSNKVTEKGKDVELRCDPISGHTALYWYRQSLGQGLEFLIYFQGNSAPDKSGLPSDRFSAERTGGSVSTLTIQRTQQEDSAVYLCASSFGGLDNEQFFGPGTRLTVL.

A single count supports this clone. CDR3 residues: CSVEPGTSGPYEQYF. Here the CDR3 DNA reads TGCAGCGTTGAACCAGGGACTAGCGGACCCTACGAGCAGTACTTC. The chain carries TRBV29-1 and TRBJ2-7, with 11 bases matching TRBD2. This CDR3 is built from 15 residues. Per germline, CDR1 SQVTM and CDR2 ANQGSEA. Germline trimming cut 2 bases from V and 2 bases from J; bases unmatched to any gene: 5.

This rearrangement joins TRBV19 to TRBJ2-1; possibly TRBD2 for D (6 bases). With 7 bases removed from V and 0 bases from J, the gap between germline ends came to 10 bases. The CDR3 spans 14 residues. Germline CDR1 and CDR2: LNHDA and SQIVND (reference sequence). The CDR3 loop is CASKTGVSYNEQFF. The CDR3 DNA reads as TGTGCCAGTAAGACGGGGGTCTCCTACAATGAGCAGTTCTTC.